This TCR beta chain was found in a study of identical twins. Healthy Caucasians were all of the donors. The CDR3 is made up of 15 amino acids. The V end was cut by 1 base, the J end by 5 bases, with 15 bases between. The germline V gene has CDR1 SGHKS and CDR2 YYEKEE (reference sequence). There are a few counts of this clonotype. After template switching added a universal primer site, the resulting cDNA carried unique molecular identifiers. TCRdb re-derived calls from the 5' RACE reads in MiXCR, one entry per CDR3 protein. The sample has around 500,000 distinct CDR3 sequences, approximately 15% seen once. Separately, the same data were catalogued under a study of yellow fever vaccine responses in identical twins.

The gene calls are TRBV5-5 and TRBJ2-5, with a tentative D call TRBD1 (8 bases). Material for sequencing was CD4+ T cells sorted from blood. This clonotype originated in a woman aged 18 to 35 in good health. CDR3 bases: TGTGCCAGCAGCTTGTGGACAGGGAGGGAGGAGACCCAGTACTTC. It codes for CASSLWTGREETQYF. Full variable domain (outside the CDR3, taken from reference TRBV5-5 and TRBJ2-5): DAGVTQSPTHLIKTRGQQVTLRCSPISGHKSVSWYQQVLGQGPQFIFQYYEKEERGRGNFPDRFSARQFPNYSSELNVNALLLGDSALYLCASSLWTGREETQYFGPGTRLLVL.